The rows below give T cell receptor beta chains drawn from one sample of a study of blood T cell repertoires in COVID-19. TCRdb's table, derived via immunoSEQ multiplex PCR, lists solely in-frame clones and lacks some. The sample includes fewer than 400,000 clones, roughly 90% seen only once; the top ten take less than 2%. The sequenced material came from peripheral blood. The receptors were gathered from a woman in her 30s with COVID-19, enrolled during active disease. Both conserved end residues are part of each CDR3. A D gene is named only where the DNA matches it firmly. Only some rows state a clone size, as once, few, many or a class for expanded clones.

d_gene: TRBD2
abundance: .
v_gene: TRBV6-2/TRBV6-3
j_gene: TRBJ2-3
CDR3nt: TGTGCCAGCAGTTATAGGACTAGAGGCGATACGCAGTATTTT
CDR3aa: CASSYRTRGDTQYF

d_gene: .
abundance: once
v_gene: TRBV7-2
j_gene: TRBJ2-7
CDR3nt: TGTGCCAGCAGCCCGGGACTTACCTACGAGCAGTACTTC
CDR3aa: CASSPGLTYEQYF

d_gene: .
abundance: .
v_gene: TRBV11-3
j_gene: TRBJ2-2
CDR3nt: TGTGCCAGCAGCCCCACCGGGACAAATACCGGGGAGCTGTTTTTT
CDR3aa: CASSPTGTNTGELFF

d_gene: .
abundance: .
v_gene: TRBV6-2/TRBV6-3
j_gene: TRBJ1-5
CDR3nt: TGTGCCAGCAGTTCGGTACGGGGGGGCGGATGGTATCAGCCCCAGCATTTT
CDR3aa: CASSSVRGGGWYQPQHF

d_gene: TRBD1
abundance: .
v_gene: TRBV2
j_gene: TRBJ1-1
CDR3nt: TGTGCCAGCAGTGGAAAGGGGGCTTACCTCGGGGCTGAAGCTTTCTTT
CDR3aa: CASSGKGAYLGAEAFF

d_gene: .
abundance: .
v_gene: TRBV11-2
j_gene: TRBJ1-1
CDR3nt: TGTGCCAGCAGCTTACTGCGGGGAAGTGCGCTCACTGAAGCTTTCTTT
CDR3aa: CASSLLRGSALTEAFF

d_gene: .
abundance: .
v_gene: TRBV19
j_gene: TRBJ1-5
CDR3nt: TGTGCCAGTAGTATACTTCCCAGAAGCAATCAGCCCCAGCATTTT
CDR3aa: CASSILPRSNQPQHF

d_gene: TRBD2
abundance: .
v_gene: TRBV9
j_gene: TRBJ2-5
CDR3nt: TGTGCCAGCAGCATCAGCGGGGAATTCCAAGAGACCCAGTACTTC
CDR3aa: CASSISGEFQETQYF

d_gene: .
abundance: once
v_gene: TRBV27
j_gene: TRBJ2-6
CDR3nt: TGTGCCAGCCAGATCTCTGGGGCCAACGTCCTGACTTTC
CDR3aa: CASQISGANVLTF

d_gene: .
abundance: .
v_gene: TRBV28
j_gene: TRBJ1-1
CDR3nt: TGTGCCAGCAGTTTATTTTTAGGGGTGGGGTCGAACACTGAAGCTTTCTTT
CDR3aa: CASSLFLGVGSNTEAFF

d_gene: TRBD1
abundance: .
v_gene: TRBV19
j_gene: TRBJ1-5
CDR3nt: TGTGCCAGTAGGACAGGGGGTAGTAATCAGCCCCAGCATTTT
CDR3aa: CASRTGGSNQPQHF

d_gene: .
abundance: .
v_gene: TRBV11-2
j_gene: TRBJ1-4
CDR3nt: TGTGCCAGCAGCTTAGTAGGCGGGGGGCGCGCTCATGAAAAACTGTTTTTT
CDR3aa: CASSLVGGGRAHEKLFF

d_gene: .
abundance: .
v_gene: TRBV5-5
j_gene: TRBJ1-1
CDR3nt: TGTGCCAGCAGCACACGACAAGCGAACACTGAAGCTTTCTTT
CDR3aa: CASSTRQANTEAFF

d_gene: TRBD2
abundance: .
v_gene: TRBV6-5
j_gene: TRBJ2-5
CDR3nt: TGTGCCAGCACACAGCGGGGGCTACAAGAGACCCAGTACTTC
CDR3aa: CASTQRGLQETQYF

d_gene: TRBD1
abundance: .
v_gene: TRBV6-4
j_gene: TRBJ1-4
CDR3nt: TGTGCCAGCAGTACCCCGGACAGGGAGGATGAAAAACTGTTTTTT
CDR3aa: CASSTPDREDEKLFF

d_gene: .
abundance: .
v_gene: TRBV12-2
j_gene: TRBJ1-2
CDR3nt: TGTGCAAGTCGCTCAGAGGATGGCTACACCTTC
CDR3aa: CASRSEDGYTF

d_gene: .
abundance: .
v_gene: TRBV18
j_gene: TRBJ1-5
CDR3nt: TGTGCCAGCTCACCCAGGGAGGGACATTATAATCAGCCCCAGCATTTT
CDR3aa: CASSPREGHYNQPQHF

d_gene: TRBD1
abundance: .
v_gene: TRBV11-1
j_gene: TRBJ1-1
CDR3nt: TGTGCCAGCAGAAAAGGATGGGACAGGGACAGCACTGAAGCTTTCTTT
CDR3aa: CASRKGWDRDSTEAFF

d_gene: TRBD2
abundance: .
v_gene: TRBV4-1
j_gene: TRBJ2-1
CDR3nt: TGCGCCAGCAGCGGACAGTCGGTGACTAGCGCATACAATGAGCAGTTCTTC
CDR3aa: CASSGQSVTSAYNEQFF

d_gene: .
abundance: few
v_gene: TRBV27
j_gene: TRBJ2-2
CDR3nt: TGTGCCAGCCGCCCCCCTCAGGGTACCGGGGAGCTGTTTTTT
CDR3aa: CASRPPQGTGELFF

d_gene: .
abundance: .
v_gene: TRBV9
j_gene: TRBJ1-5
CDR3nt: TGTGCCAGCAGCTTACAGGGCAATCAGCCCCAGCATTTT
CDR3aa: CASSLQGNQPQHF

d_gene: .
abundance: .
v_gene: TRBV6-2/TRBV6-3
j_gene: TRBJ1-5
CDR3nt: TGTGCCAGCAGTTGGTCCACAAATCAGCCCCAGCATTTT
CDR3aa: CASSWSTNQPQHF

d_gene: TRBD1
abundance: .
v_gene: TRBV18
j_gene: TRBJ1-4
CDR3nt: TGTGCCAGCTCACAAGGGACAGGGAGTGATGAAAAACTGTTTTTT
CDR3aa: CASSQGTGSDEKLFF

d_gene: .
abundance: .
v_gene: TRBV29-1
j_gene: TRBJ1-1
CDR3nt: TGCAGCGTTGAAGATCGGGCAGGGTCAGAAAGGGGAAACACTGAAGCTTTCTTT
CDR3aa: CSVEDRAGSERGNTEAFF

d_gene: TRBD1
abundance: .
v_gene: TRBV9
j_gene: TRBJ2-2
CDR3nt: TGTGCCAGCAGCCTAAGCAGGGGGAACGGGGAGCTGTTTTTT
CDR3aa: CASSLSRGNGELFF

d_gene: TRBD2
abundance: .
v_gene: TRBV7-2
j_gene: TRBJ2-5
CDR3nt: TGTGCCAGCAGCTTAGTTATTAGCGGGGGGGCCGTCCTCGAGACCCAGTACTTC
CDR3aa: CASSLVISGGAVLETQYF

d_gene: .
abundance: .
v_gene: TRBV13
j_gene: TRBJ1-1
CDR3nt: TGTGCCAGCAGCCCGTGGACAGTAGGGACTGAAGCTTTCTTT
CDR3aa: CASSPWTVGTEAFF

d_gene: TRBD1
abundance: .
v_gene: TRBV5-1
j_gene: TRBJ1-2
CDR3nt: TGCGCCAGCAGCCCGGGACAGGGGGCTAACTATGGCTACACCTTC
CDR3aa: CASSPGQGANYGYTF

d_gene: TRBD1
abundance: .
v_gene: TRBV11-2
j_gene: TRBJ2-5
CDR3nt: TGTGCCAGCAGCTTCGAGGACAGGGCGGGGGAGACCCAGTACTTC
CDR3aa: CASSFEDRAGETQYF

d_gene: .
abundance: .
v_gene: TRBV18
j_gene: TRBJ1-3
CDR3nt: TGTGCCAGCTCACCACCGGAGGGCAGGACCTCCTCTGGAAACACCATATATTTT
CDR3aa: CASSPPEGRTSSGNTIYF

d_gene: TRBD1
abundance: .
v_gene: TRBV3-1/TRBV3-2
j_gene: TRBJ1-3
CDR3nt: TGTGCCAGCAGCCAAGGCTGGACAGGGGAGCTATATTTT
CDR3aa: CASSQGWTGELYF

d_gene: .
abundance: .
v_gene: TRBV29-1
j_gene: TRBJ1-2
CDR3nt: TGCAGCGTTGAAGATCGGGGGGTATCTGGGGGTCTTAGGAACTATGGCTACACCTTC
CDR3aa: CSVEDRGVSGGLRNYGYTF

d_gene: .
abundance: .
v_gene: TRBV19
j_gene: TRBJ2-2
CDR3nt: TGTGCCAGTAGTATAGATCTAGGTGCACCCGGGGAGCTGTTTTTT
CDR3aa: CASSIDLGAPGELFF

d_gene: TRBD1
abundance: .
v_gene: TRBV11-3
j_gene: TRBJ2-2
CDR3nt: TGTGCCAGCAGCGGAGACAGGGGGAACACCGGGGAGCTGTTTTTT
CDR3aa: CASSGDRGNTGELFF